The 20 T cell receptor beta chains below come from one sample, sequenced in a study of Ad26.COV2.S vaccination and SARS-CoV-2 variants. Generated by immunoSEQ multiplex PCR, the TCRdb table keeps only in-frame clones and is missing some. This sample carries fewer than 900,000 clones, 80% to 90% of them seen once, and the ten largest clones take around 1.5%. Treatment indicated: about 20 received Ad26.COV2.S at low or high dose, single or two shots; several received placebo; per-sample allocation not given. Specimen acquisition occurred on day 63 following the initial vaccine or placebo injection. The sequencing used peripheral blood, collected in a trial of Ad26.COV2.S vaccine versus placebo. Receptor source: a person aged 18 to 65 who received the Ad26.COV2.S COVID-19 vaccine or a placebo.

This sequence joins TRBV30 and TRBJ2-1, with 7 positions matching TRBD2. V lost 2 bases and J lost 6; bases outside the gene matches: 7. CDR3 size: 14 residues. Germline CDR1 reads GTSNPN; CDR2 reads SVGIG (reference sequence). In DNA form, the CDR3 reads TGTGCCTGGAGTTTCGCGGGAGTAGGCAATGAGCAGTTCTTC. Translated, it gives CAWSFAGVGNEQFF.

A word on this clone: This sample also contains other DNA sequences that code for the same CDR3. J is TRBJ1-2 and V is TRBV24-1; 8 bases are shared with TRBD1. Germline CDR1 and CDR2: KGHDR and SFDVKD. V gave up 2 bases and J gave up 2 bases; unmatched junction bases: 3. This CDR3 region has 15 residues. The CDR3 nucleotides read TGTGCCACCAGTGATTCTGGACAGGGAAACTATGGCTACACCTTC. Encoded protein: CATSDSGQGNYGYTF.

This chain links TRBV2 with TRBJ2-7; maybe TRBD1 (5 bases). The CDR3 is 12 residues long. Trimming pared 5 bases from V and 7 bases from J, leaving 12 bases between. Germline CDR1 is SNHLY and CDR2 is FYNNEI. The DNA of the CDR3 is TGTGCCAGCAGTAACTACAGGTTGGAGCAGTACTTC. Its protein is CASSNYRLEQYF.

The chain has TRBV21-1 and TRBJ2-2; TRBD2 was called by the table and not checked on the DNA. TRBV21-1 represents a pseudogene. The CDR3 spans 16 residues. The CDR3 DNA reads as TGTGCCAGCAGCAGCGGCTTTGCGGATCCCACCGGGGAGCTGTTTTTT. As protein: CASSSGFADPTGELFF.

The chain employs TRBV14 and TRBJ1-2; D not certain. Trimming took 4 bases from V and 1 from J, leaving 13 bases between them. Germline CDR1 is SGHDN and CDR2 is FVKESK. The CDR3 consists of 15 residues. The CDR3 DNA reads as TGTGCCAGCAGCCCCCTCGTCGGGTTTAACTATGGCTACACCTTC. As protein: CASSPLVGFNYGYTF.

The chain recombines TRBV30 with TRBJ1-5; weak D call: TRBD1 (6 bases). The length of the CDR3 is 14 residues. Germline CDR1 GTSNPN, CDR2 SVGIG (reference sequence). The V and J ends lost 2 bases and 5 bases respectively, with 13 bases between them. CDR3 in amino acids: CAWSLQGGDQPQHF. The CDR3 DNA is TGTGCCTGGAGTCTACAGGGAGGGGATCAGCCCCAGCATTTT.

The gene calls are TRBV29-1 and TRBJ2-1, with D possibly matching TRBD1 (6 bases). Germline V gene data show CDR1 as SQVTM and CDR2 as ANQGSEA. V lost 6 bases and J 5 bases, leaving 14 bases between the germline ends. This CDR3 spans 13 amino acids. CDR3 protein: CSVDQDSHNEQFF. The CDR3 DNA is TGCAGCGTAGACCAGGACAGTCACAATGAGCAGTTCTTC.

The chain carries TRBV15 and TRBJ1-5, with D hard to call. CDR3 length: 18 amino acids. Trimming removed 5 bases from V and 0 bases from J, with 20 bases in between. CDR1 and CDR2 (germline): LNHNV, YYDKDF (reference sequence). CDR3 in amino acids: CATSRSRPSLNSNQPQHF. The DNA for the CDR3 is TGTGCCACCAGCCGGTCGCGACCCTCATTGAATAGCAATCAGCCCCAGCATTTT.

The chain links TRBV6-2 or TRBV6-3 to TRBJ2-5; no reliable D call. This CDR3 region has 15 residues. The ends were cut back, 0 bases at V and 1 base at J, with 9 bases in the middle. CDR1 is MNHEY, CDR2 SVGEGT, per germline. CDR3 sequence: CASSYSLGLQETQYF. CDR3 nucleotides: TGTGCCAGCAGTTACTCGCTAGGCCTCCAAGAGACCCAGTACTTC.

The J gene is TRBJ1-2, the V gene TRBV15; D unclear. The V gene lost 3 bases and the J gene lost 9 bases, with 14 bases spanning the gap. Germline V CDR1 and CDR2: LNHNV, YYDKDF (reference sequence). The CDR3 length is 13 residues. CDR3: CATSSYTERSYTF. The CDR3 DNA reads TGTGCCACCAGCAGCTACACCGAGCGGAGCTACACCTTC.

The chain couples TRBV7-3 to TRBJ1-5, with TRBD1 as a possible D gene (5 bases). The CDR3 spans 13 residues. Between the trimmed V and J ends, which lost 2 bases and 7 bases, there was a span of 9 bases. Per germline, CDR1 SGHTA and CDR2 FQGTGA. DNA for the CDR3: TGTGCCAGCAGCTTAGGAGGGGACCAGCCCCAGCATTTT. Residues: CASSLGGDQPQHF.

The V call is TRBV4-3, the J call TRBJ1-6; 8 bases map to TRBD1. After removal of 2 bases from V and 8 bases from J, the junction contained 5 bases not matched to a gene. The CDR3 consists of 15 residues. Germline assignment: CDR1 LGHNA and CDR2 YSLEER. The CDR3 sequence: CASSQSGTGYSPLHF. The DNA for the CDR3 is TGCGCCAGCAGCCAATCCGGGACAGGTTATTCACCCCTCCACTTT.

V is TRBV2 and J is TRBJ2-7; D gene uncertain. The CDR3 is made up of 14 amino acids. CDR1 and CDR2 (germline): SNHLY, FYNNEI. Between the trimmed V and J ends, which lost 4 bases and 3 bases, there was a span of 13 bases. The DNA of the CDR3 is TGTGCCAGCAGTGGGGGTTTCTATTACTACGAGCAGTACTTC. It codes for CASSGGFYYYEQYF.

As regards this clone: The same CDR3 also results from other DNA sequences found in this sample. V usage is TRBV19 and J usage is TRBJ2-2; 7 bases fit TRBD1. The V gene end was trimmed by 3 bases and the J gene end by 2 bases; junction bases not matched to a gene: 6. The CDR3 is 16 amino acids. Germline V gene data show CDR1 as LNHDA and CDR2 as SQIVND (reference sequence). CDR3 loop: CASSIRTGANTGELFF. The CDR3 coding sequence is TGTGCCAGTAGTATTAGAACAGGGGCCAACACCGGGGAGCTGTTTTTT.

This sequence joins TRBV30 and TRBJ2-1; D is ambiguous. Germline assignment: CDR1 GTSNPN and CDR2 SVGIG (reference sequence). The CDR3 has 12 amino acids. The V and J ends lost 1 base and 15 bases respectively, with 16 bases between them. In DNA form, the CDR3 reads TGTGCCTGGAGTGGGATCGGCGAGCGAGCGTTCTTC. It codes for CAWSGIGERAFF.

The chain combines TRBV3-1 (or the pseudogene TRBV3-2) with TRBJ2-5; D possibly uses TRBD1 or TRBD2 (5 bases each). The CDR3 covers 13 residues. Germline CDR1 LGHDT, CDR2 YNNKEL (reference sequence). Deletions cut 4 bases from V and 7 bases from J, with 13 bases between. Written as DNA, the CDR3 is TGTGCCAGCAGCCCGGGACGCCTTGGGACCCAGTACTTC. This codes for CASSPGRLGTQYF.

The V and J genes are TRBV7-2 and TRBJ2-4, with D possibly TRBD1 on 6 matching bases. Germline loops: CDR1 SGHTA, CDR2 FQGNSA. Trimming pared 0 bases from V and 4 bases from J, leaving 13 bases between. This CDR3 region has 16 residues. CDR3 region: CASSLAPDRGKNIQYF. The CDR3 DNA reads as TGTGCCAGCAGCTTAGCGCCGGATAGGGGGAAAAACATTCAGTACTTC.

The chain combines TRBV2 with TRBJ1-5, with D maybe TRBD1 (6 bases). The ends were cut back, 8 bases at V and 5 bases at J, with 13 bases in the middle. The germline V gene encodes CDR1 SNHLY and CDR2 FYNNEI. The CDR3 is 13 residues long. As DNA, the CDR3 is TGTGCCAGCTGCCGACAGGTGTATCAGCCCCAGCATTTT. Translation: CASCRQVYQPQHF.

CDR3 sequence reads: CSVDQTSGRGSETQYF. In nucleotides, the CDR3 is TGCAGCGTTGACCAGACTAGCGGGAGAGGTTCGGAAACCCAGTACTTC. This chain connects TRBV29-1 to TRBJ2-5, with 12 bases aligning to TRBD2. Trimming took 3 bases from V and 8 from J; bases not matched to a gene: 13. The germline gives CDR1 SQVTM, CDR2 ANQGSEA. The CDR3 totals 16 residues.

The V gene is TRBV5-4, the J gene TRBJ2-3; D ambiguous. CDR1 and CDR2 (germline): SGHNT, YYREEE (reference sequence). This CDR3 region has 17 residues. The V end was cut by 1 base, the J end by 0 bases, with 15 bases between. This CDR3 reads CASSLTTAKTSTDTQYF. Here the CDR3 DNA reads TGTGCCAGCAGCTTGACAACGGCGAAGACTAGCACAGATACGCAGTATTTT.